This T cell receptor beta chain originates from a study of shared clonotypes between healthy human individuals. Notes on the study in general: Exclusively blood specimens were collected; tissue repertoires likely differ.

About this clone itself: The target antigen is unknown.

There are 13 residues in the CDR3. The germline V and J ends were trimmed by 6 bases and 4 bases, with 13 bases remaining between them. Germline-derived CDR1 and CDR2 are MNHEY and SVGAGI. The run depth of the assay was deep. Profiled with immunoSEQ multiplex PCR; TCRdb holds only in-frame clones, not every one. This sample carries roughly 2.6 million clones, approximately 92% of them seen once, and the ten largest clones take over 0.12%. The rearrangement links TRBV6-5 to TRBJ2-7; the D call may be TRBD1 or TRBD2 (5 bases each). The TCR comes from a man aged 18 to 30 in good health. What was sequenced was naive CD4+ T cells sorted from blood. Subset meaning: CD45RA+ positively selected. The CDR3 DNA reads TGTGCCAGCAGGCCAGGGAGTTTGTACGAGCAGTACTTC. Translation: CASRPGSLYEQYF.